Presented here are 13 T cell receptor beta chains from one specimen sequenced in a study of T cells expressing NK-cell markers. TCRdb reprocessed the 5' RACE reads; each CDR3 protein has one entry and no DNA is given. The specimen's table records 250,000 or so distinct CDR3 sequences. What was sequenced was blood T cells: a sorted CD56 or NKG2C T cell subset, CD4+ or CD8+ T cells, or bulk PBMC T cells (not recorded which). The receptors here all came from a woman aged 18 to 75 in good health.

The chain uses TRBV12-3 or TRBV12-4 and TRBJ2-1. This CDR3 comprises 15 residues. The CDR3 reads CASSINDEAHNEQFF.

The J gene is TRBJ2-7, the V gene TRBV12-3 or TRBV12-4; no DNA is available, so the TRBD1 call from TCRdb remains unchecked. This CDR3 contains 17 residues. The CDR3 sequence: CASSARAGSLGSYEQYF.

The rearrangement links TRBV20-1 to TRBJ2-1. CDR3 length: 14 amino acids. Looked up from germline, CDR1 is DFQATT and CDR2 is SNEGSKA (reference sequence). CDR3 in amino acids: CSARHLLSYNEQFF.

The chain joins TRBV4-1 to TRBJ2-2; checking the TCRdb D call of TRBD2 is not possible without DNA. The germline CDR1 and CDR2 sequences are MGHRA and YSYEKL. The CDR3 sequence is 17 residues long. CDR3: CASSQDHGVQIAGELFF.

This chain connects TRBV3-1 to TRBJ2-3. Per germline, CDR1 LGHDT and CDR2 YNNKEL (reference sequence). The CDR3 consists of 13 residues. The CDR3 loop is CASSPRWPDTQYF.

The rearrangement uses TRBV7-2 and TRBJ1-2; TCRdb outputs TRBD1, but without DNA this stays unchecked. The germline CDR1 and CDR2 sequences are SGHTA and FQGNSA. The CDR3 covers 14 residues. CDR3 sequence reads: CASSSQGANYGYTF.

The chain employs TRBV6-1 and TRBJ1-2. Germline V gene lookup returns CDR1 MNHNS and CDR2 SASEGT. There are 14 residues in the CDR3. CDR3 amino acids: CASRRDGTSYGYTF.

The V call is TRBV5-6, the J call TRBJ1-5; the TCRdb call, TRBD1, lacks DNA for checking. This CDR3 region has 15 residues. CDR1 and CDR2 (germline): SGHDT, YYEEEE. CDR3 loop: CASSLDGGRNQPQHF.

The CDR3 region is CASRLSRGDTEAFF. This chain joins TRBV19 and TRBJ1-1. The CDR3 sequence is 14 residues long. Germline V CDR1 and CDR2: LNHDA, SQIVND (reference sequence).

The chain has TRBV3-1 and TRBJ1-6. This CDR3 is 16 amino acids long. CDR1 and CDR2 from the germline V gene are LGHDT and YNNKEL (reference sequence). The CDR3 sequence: CASSSRGGRANSPLHF.

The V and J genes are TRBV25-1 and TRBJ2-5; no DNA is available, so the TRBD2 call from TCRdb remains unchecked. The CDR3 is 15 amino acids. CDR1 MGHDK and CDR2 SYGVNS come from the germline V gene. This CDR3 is CASSVGGGAVETQYF.

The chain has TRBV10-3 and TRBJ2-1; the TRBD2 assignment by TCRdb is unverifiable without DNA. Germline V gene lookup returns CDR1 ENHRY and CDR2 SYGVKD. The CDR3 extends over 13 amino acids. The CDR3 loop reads CAGSETSYNEQFF.

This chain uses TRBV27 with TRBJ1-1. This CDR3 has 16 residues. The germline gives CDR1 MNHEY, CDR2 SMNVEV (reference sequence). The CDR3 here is CASSSLLVSGNTEAFF.